This record covers a single T cell receptor (beta chain). Its target is unknown. The primer mix had 60 Vbeta and 13 Jbeta primers. Method: immunoSEQ multiplex PCR; TCRdb's copy keeps in-frame clones and lacks some. The table records some 180,000 clones, about four fifths of them present only once. The data were taken from a study of cytomegalovirus exposure and HLA in healthy donors. Study-wide findings and caveats: Rarity characterized most TCR sequences, yet some public TCRs appeared in many donors.

The sample taken for sequencing was PBMCs. The source is a female donor in good health and CMV-seronegative.

The CDR3 here is CATSRIPQGAGFSNQPQHF. As DNA, the CDR3 is TGTGCCACCAGCAGGATCCCCCAGGGGGCCGGTTTTAGCAATCAGCCCCAGCATTTT. The gene calls are TRBV15 and TRBJ1-5; TRBD1 agrees at 8 bases. The germline V gene encodes CDR1 LNHNV and CDR2 YYDKDF (reference sequence). The CDR3 length is 19 residues. V shed 3 bases, J shed 0 bases, and the junction held 13 bases outside the gene matches.